Sequencing of this T cell receptor beta chain was carried out in a study of T-cell reconstitution after alpha-beta-depleted transplantation in children. Findings and limits, study-wide: Surviving recipient T cells and thymic progenitors produced the high day-60 TCRbeta diversity seen in some patients. Expanded graft clones, several hundred of them, were reportedly the source of alpha-beta T cells about two months after transplant. One year after transplant, T-cell counts and diversity came mostly from newly produced T cells.

CDR1 and CDR2 from the germline V gene are LNHNV and YYDKDF (reference sequence). This CDR3 is 14 amino acids long. V was clipped by 1 base and J by 8 bases, with 14 bases between them. This clonotype was found many times. What it recognizes is unknown. The authors prepared the TCRbeta library with unique molecular identifiers. One entry per CDR3 protein, called by TCRdb with MiXCR from the PCR reads. The sample records about 400,000 distinct CDR3 sequences, 15% to 20% being singletons. The chain employs TRBV15 and TRBJ1-1; possibly TRBD1 for D (5 bases). This clonotype originated in a boy under two years old who had a stem cell transplant for Wiskott-Aldrich syndrome, so the T cells may come from the graft donor. This specimen consisted of PBMCs, mostly from graft donor cells, obtained 360 days after TCRalphabeta/CD19-depleted stem cell transplant. This CDR3 reads CATSRVRDGLEAFF. The CDR3 nucleotides are TGTGCCACCAGCAGAGTCCGGGACGGCTTAGAAGCTTTCTTT.